This TCR beta chain was identified in a study of cytomegalovirus exposure and HLA in healthy donors. Study-wide points: An analysis that was carried out later associated 15,000 to 20,000 TCR beta sequences with HLA alleles at 0.05 false discovery rate.

The CDR3 is 17 residues long. Germline V gives CDR1 MNHNS, CDR2 SASEGT. V was pared by 4 bases and J by 4 bases, with 20 bases between. Primers included in the PCR were 60 Vbeta and 13 Jbeta primers. Sequencing used immunoSEQ multiplex PCR; TCRdb keeps in-frame clones, though not all of them. The data hold 150,000 to 200,000 clones, with almost 85% observed a single time. This clone was counted a single time. Its cognate antigen is unknown. The source material was PBMCs. The sequence was obtained from a boy between 10 and 17 years old in good health and CMV-seronegative. The V gene is TRBV6-1, the J gene TRBJ1-5; a possible D gene is TRBD1 (6 bases). CDR3 sequence reads: CASSARGGRSQNQPQHF. CDR3 bases: TGTGCCAGCAGTGCCCGGGGGGGGCGATCCCAAAATCAGCCCCAGCATTTT.